Following are 8 T cell receptor beta chains from one sample sequenced in a study of T cell clonality in common variable immunodeficiency. Libraries were prepared by immunoSEQ multiplex PCR; TCRdb keeps only in-frame clonotypes and omits some of them. This sample has roughly 40,000 clones, each found more than once. The material sequenced was peripheral blood mononuclear cells. Every receptor here comes from a person aged 18 to 70 in good health.

This clone came up many times. The CDR3 end lies 3 residues beyond the end of the read and is filled in from the germline J gene. V gene TRBV5-1 combines with J gene TRBJ1-5, with no clear D. Trimming cost V 0 bases and J 5 bases, with 6 bases left between them. The CDR3 has 13 residues. Germline loops: CDR1 SGHRS, CDR2 YFSETQ. CDR3 in amino acids: CASSLDGYQPQHF. The sequenced part of the CDR3 DNA is TGCGCCAGCAGCTTGGACGGGTATCAGCCC.

This clone was observed at least ten times. With the read ending 3 residues before the CDR3 end, the germline J gene is used to fill in that end. The V and J genes are TRBV5-4 and TRBJ2-1, with 9 bases identical to TRBD2. The V gene's germline CDR1 is SGHNT and CDR2 YYREEE (reference sequence). Trimming at V came to 0 bases and at J to 3 bases, leaving 1 base not matched to a gene. This CDR3 has 15 amino acids. The CDR3 DNA, read in part, is TGTGCCAGCAGCTTGGGTAGCGGGAGCTACAATGAG. This encodes CASSLGSGSYNE. In full, the CDR3 reads CASSLGSGSYNEQFF.

This clone was seen many times. Here the CDR3 reads CASSLAWTSLDNEQFF. The CDR3 bases that were read are TGTGCCAGCAGCTTAGCGTGGACTAGCCTCGACAATGAG. The chain combines TRBV7-6 with TRBJ2-1, with 8 bases matching TRBD2. With the read ending 3 residues before the CDR3 end, the germline J gene is used to fill in that end. Germline V lookup: CDR1 SGHVS, CDR2 FNYEAQ. V lost 0 bases to trimming and J lost 5 bases; unmatched junction nucleotides: 6. This CDR3 is 16 amino acids long. Complete variable domain (other parts from reference TRBV7-6 and TRBJ2-1): GAGVSQSPRYKVTKRGQDVALRCDPISGHVSLYWYRQALGQGPEFLTYFNYEAQQDKSGLPNDRFSAERPEGSISTLTIQRTEQRDSAMYRCASSLAWTSLDNEQFFGPGTRLTVL.

This clone was recorded many times. The CDR3 end is not reached by the read, which stops 3 residues before it; the germline J gene fills it in. The V and J genes are TRBV6-1 and TRBJ2-1, with D hard to call. With 1 base removed from V and 8 bases from J, the gap between germline ends came to 15 bases. This CDR3 contains 15 residues. Per germline, CDR1 MNHNS and CDR2 SASEGT. CDR3 sequence reads: CASSEGAGHSYEQFF. Incomplete CDR3 DNA: TGTGCCAGCAGTGAAGGGGCAGGCCACTCCTATGAG.

This clone was observed many times. The read stops 3 residues short of the end of the CDR3; the missing end is completed from the germline J gene. The chain carries TRBV19 and TRBJ2-2, with TRBD2 matching over 14 bases. The germline V gene encodes CDR1 LNHDA and CDR2 SQIVND (reference sequence). The CDR3 totals 17 residues. The V gene end was trimmed by 3 bases and the J gene end by 5 bases; junction bases not matched to a gene: 5. The CDR3 is CASSIGLAGGKTGELFF. The part of the CDR3 DNA that was read is TGTGCCAGTAGTATCGGACTAGCGGGGGGAAAAACCGGGGAG.

This clone was detected many times. The CDR3 end lies 3 residues beyond the end of the read and is filled in from the germline J gene. This chain connects TRBV7-3 to TRBJ2-1; TRBD2 matches 9 bases. From germline, CDR1 is SGHTA and CDR2 FQGTGA. Germline trimming cut 1 base from V and 5 bases from J; bases unmatched to any gene: 3. The CDR3 has 15 residues. The covered CDR3 bases are TGTGCCAGCAGCTTAATGGCGGGGGGGAACAATGAG. Translating it yields CASSLMAGGNNE. In full, the CDR3 is CASSLMAGGNNEQFF.

As regards this clone: One junction end does not reproduce the germline sequence, and a read error may be involved. The CDR3 goes on 3 residues after the read ends, and that part is filled in from the germline J gene. Other DNA variants within this sample encode the same CDR3. The chain is built from TRBV7-6 and TRBJ1-2, with a possible D match to TRBD1 (6 bases). CDR3 length equals 14 residues. Germline V gives CDR1 SGHVS, CDR2 FNYEAQ. The CDR3 sequence: CASSPGDLGYGYTF. The covered CDR3 bases are TGCGCCAGCAGCCCAGGGGACCTGGGGTATGGC.

Many counts were recorded for this clone. The read stops 3 residues short of the end of the CDR3; the missing end is completed from the germline J gene. The chain couples TRBV7-8 to TRBJ2-3; 8 bases fit TRBD2. The length of the CDR3 is 17 residues. V was clipped by 3 bases and J by 1 base; unmatched bases: 9. The V gene's germline CDR1 is SGHVS and CDR2 FQNEAQ. Here the CDR3 reads CASSLAGGRTGTDTQYF. Partial CDR3 DNA: TGTGCCAGCAGCTTGGCGGGGGGACGGACAGGCACAGATACG.